The next 29 T cell receptor beta chains were all read from a single sample in a study of blood T cell repertoires in COVID-19. The assay was immunoSEQ multiplex PCR, and TCRdb's table has in-frame clones only and misses some. The sample holds 120,000 to 150,000 clones, roughly 88% seen once. The specimen was peripheral blood. The receptors were gathered from a man aged 60-69 years with active or convalescent COVID-19.

V is TRBV10-3 and J is TRBJ2-1; TRBD2 is a possible D gene (6 bases). This CDR3 is 17 amino acids long. The germline gives CDR1 ENHRY, CDR2 SYGVKD. Trimming left V 0 bases short and J 2 bases short, with 14 bases between. The DNA of the CDR3 is TGTGCCATCAGTGAGTCGACTCTGGCTAGCGCCTACAATGAGCAGTTCTTC. It specifies CAISESTLASAYNEQFF.

This clone appeared once. CDR3 protein: CATREDGFEQYF. CDR3 bases: TGTGCCACCCGGGAAGATGGCTTCGAGCAGTACTTC. V is TRBV28 and J is TRBJ2-7, with D maybe TRBD2 (5 bases). The CDR3 extends over 12 amino acids. Trimming shortened V by 10 bases and J by 6 bases, and 16 bases separated the two germline ends. Germline assignment: CDR1 MDHEN and CDR2 SYDVKM.

This rearrangement joins TRBV10-3 to TRBJ2-1; the match to TRBD1 covers 8 bases. This CDR3 is built from 12 residues. Germline V gene sequence: CDR1 ENHRY, CDR2 SYGVKD. V was clipped by 5 bases and J by 8 bases; unmatched bases: 2. CDR3 nucleotides: TGTGCCATCAGTTTGACAGGGGATGAGCAGTTCTTC. Its translation is CAISLTGDEQFF.

This rearrangement joins TRBV7-9 to TRBJ2-7, with TRBD1 as a possible D gene (6 bases). Per the germline V gene, CDR1 is SEHNR and CDR2 is FQNEAQ (reference sequence). V was cut by 4 bases and J by 3 bases, with 7 bases left in between. This CDR3 has 12 residues. This CDR3 is CASSSGVYEQYF. The CDR3 bases are TGTGCCAGCAGCTCAGGGGTCTACGAGCAGTACTTC.

The J gene is TRBJ2-7, the V gene TRBV27; 13 nucleotides line up with TRBD2. J was trimmed by 4 bases and V by 6 bases; bases with no gene match: 18. This CDR3 has 19 amino acids. Germline V lookup: CDR1 MNHEY, CDR2 SMNVEV (reference sequence). The DNA for the CDR3 is TGTGCCAGCAGCGGACCGGGACTAGCGGGATCCACCGCTAAATACGAGCAGTACTTC. It yields the protein CASSGPGLAGSTAKYEQYF.

The V call is TRBV5-5, the J call TRBJ2-7, with 11 bases that match TRBD2. Germline V gene sequence: CDR1 SGHKS, CDR2 YYEKEE (reference sequence). V lost 1 base to trimming and J lost 4 bases; unmatched junction nucleotides: 10. CDR3 size: 17 residues. The CDR3 DNA reads as TGTGCCAGCAGCTTGATTTATTCTAGCGGGAGGAGGTACGAGCAGTACTTC. Translated: CASSLIYSSGRRYEQYF.

The rearrangement uses TRBV4-2 and TRBJ1-1; D is unclear. Looked up from germline, CDR1 is LGHNA and CDR2 is YNFKEQ. The CDR3 runs to 16 residues. V lost 0 bases, J lost 2 bases, and 13 bases lay in between. The CDR3 region has the DNA TGTGCCAGCAGCCAAGATCTGGTAGGACTCAACACTGAAGCTTTCTTT. Its translation is CASSQDLVGLNTEAFF.

This chain uses TRBV7-2 with TRBJ1-6; weak D call: TRBD1 (5 bases). Trimming removed 0 bases at V and 7 bases at J, with 7 bases between. Germline V gene lookup returns CDR1 SGHTA and CDR2 FQGNSA. The CDR3 is made up of 14 amino acids. The CDR3 reads CASSLAPGNSPLHF. The CDR3 nucleotides are TGTGCCAGCAGCTTAGCGCCAGGGAATTCACCCCTCCACTTT.

This clone was counted once. V is TRBV28 and J is TRBJ2-1, with TRBD2 matching 9 bases. V lost 2 bases, J lost 7 bases, and 9 bases stayed unmatched. This CDR3 has 16 residues. Germline loops: CDR1 MDHEN, CDR2 SYDVKM. This CDR3 is CASSLMGGGGRNEQFF. The CDR3 nucleotides are TGTGCCAGCAGTTTAATGGGCGGGGGGGGACGGAATGAGCAGTTCTTC.

This chain uses TRBV5-1 with TRBJ2-1, with TRBD1 matching 12 bases. The CDR3 is 15 residues long. Germline V gene lookup returns CDR1 SGHRS and CDR2 YFSETQ. After removal of 1 base from V and 9 bases from J, the junction contained 5 bases not matched to a gene. The CDR3 DNA follows: TGCGCCAGCAGCTTGTCCGGGACAGGGGGCTTTGAGCAGTTCTTC. This translates into CASSLSGTGGFEQFF.

This clone has more than one count but fewer than ten. The chain uses TRBV7-3 and TRBJ1-2; 9 bases match TRBD1. V was pared by 2 bases and J by 7 bases, with 2 bases of the junction left unmatched. The CDR3 sequence is 13 residues long. Germline values: CDR1 SGHTA, CDR2 FQGTGA. CDR3 residues: CASSLGTGSGYTF. The DNA of the CDR3 is TGTGCCAGCAGCTTAGGGACAGGGTCTGGCTACACCTTC.

The chain is built from TRBV24-1 and TRBJ2-5, with 8 nucleotides matching TRBD1. V dropped 2 bases and J dropped 1; count of bases not matched to a gene: 2. Germline CDR1 KGHDR, CDR2 SFDVKD. The CDR3 runs to 15 residues. The CDR3 coding sequence is TGTGCCACCAGTGATTCCGGGACAGGCCAAGAGACCCAGTACTTC. Its translation: CATSDSGTGQETQYF.

This clone is a singleton in its sample. The chain employs TRBV9 and TRBJ2-2; 7 bases align to TRBD2. The CDR3 covers 14 residues. The trim removed 4 bases at V and 5 bases at J, leaving 5 bases unmatched. The V gene's germline CDR1 is SGDLS and CDR2 YYNGEE. The CDR3 coding sequence is TGTGCCAGCAGCCGTGGACTAGGAACCGGGGAGCTGTTTTTT. Its protein is CASSRGLGTGELFF.

This clone was picked up one time. The chain is built from TRBV28 and TRBJ2-1; no reliable D call. The germline V and J ends were trimmed by 2 bases and 6 bases, with 14 bases remaining between them. CDR3 length: 15 residues. The germline V gene has CDR1 MDHEN and CDR2 SYDVKM. The CDR3 region is CASSLAQWAPNEQFF. The CDR3 coding sequence is TGTGCCAGCAGTTTAGCACAGTGGGCACCCAATGAGCAGTTCTTC.

V usage is TRBV7-2 and J usage is TRBJ2-1; TRBD2 matches 7 bases. Germline loops: CDR1 SGHTA, CDR2 FQGNSA. J was trimmed by 1 base and V by 6 bases; bases with no gene match: 6. The CDR3 totals 15 residues. As DNA, the CDR3 is TGTGCCAGCAGGCTGTTACTAGCGTCCTACAATGAGCAGTTCTTC. Translation gives CASRLLLASYNEQFF.

The V call is TRBV9, the J call TRBJ2-7; 9 positions match TRBD1. This CDR3 region has 15 residues. The germline CDR1 and CDR2 sequences are SGDLS and YYNGEE. J was trimmed by 4 bases and V by 3 bases; bases with no gene match: 8. The CDR3: CASSASAGQGYEQYF. The DNA of the CDR3 is TGTGCCAGCAGCGCGTCCGCGGGACAGGGTTACGAGCAGTACTTC. Based on the CDR3 plus reference TRBV9 and TRBJ2-7, the full variable domain is DSGVTQTPKHLITATGQRVTLRCSPRSGDLSVYWYQQSLDQGLQFLIQYYNGEERAKGNILERFSAQQFPDLHSELNLSSLELGDSALYFCASSASAGQGYEQYFGPGTRLTVT.

The chain links TRBV20-1 to TRBJ1-2, with no clear D. The CDR3 is 12 residues long. Germline V gives CDR1 DFQATT, CDR2 SNEGSKA (reference sequence). The germline V and J ends were trimmed by 3 bases and 4 bases, with 9 bases remaining between them. The DNA of the CDR3 is TGCAGTGCTAGTACGCCCAGCTATGGCTACACCTTC. Residues: CSASTPSYGYTF.

The J gene is TRBJ1-2, the V gene TRBV29-1; D is possibly TRBD1 (5 bases). The CDR3 length is 15 residues. CDR1 SQVTM and CDR2 ANQGSEA come from the germline V gene. V lost 0 bases and J 5 bases, leaving 16 bases between the germline ends. The CDR3 is CSVEDEGPEGYGYTF. The DNA of the CDR3 is TGCAGCGTTGAAGATGAGGGTCCGGAGGGGTATGGCTACACCTTC.

The chain has TRBV6-5 and TRBJ1-1; 8 nucleotides align to TRBD1. Trimming took 2 bases from V and 1 from J; bases not matched to a gene: 3. This CDR3 comprises 15 residues. Germline-derived CDR1 and CDR2 are MNHEY and SVGAGI. CDR3 sequence (DNA): TGTGCCAGCAGTTACGGGGACAGGCGGAACACTGAAGCTTTCTTT. Its protein is CASSYGDRRNTEAFF.

The J gene is TRBJ2-7, the V gene TRBV7-8; 14 nucleotides line up with TRBD2. CDR1 and CDR2 (germline): SGHVS, FQNEAQ. The junction had 12 bases not matched to a gene; V was cut back by 0 bases and J by 5 bases. The length of the CDR3 is 19 residues. The CDR3 nucleotides are TGTGCCAGCAGCTTAGCGAAGAAGGGGAGACTAGCGGGAGGGCACGAGCAGTACTTC. This codes for CASSLAKKGRLAGGHEQYF.

V is TRBV27 and J is TRBJ2-5; 7 bases are a match to TRBD2. J lost 5 bases, V lost 0 bases, and 6 bases had no gene match. This CDR3 spans 15 amino acids. CDR1 is MNHEY and CDR2 is SMNVEV in the germline V gene (reference sequence). The chain's CDR3 is CASSLSGLEVETQYF. DNA for the CDR3: TGTGCCAGCAGTTTATCCGGACTAGAAGTGGAGACCCAGTACTTC.

The chain uses TRBV9 and TRBJ2-1; TRBD2 matches 7 bases. Germline V lookup: CDR1 SGDLS, CDR2 YYNGEE. V lost 4 bases and J lost 2; bases outside the gene matches: 6. The CDR3 has 15 amino acids. CDR3 DNA sequence: TGTGCCAGCAGCTCCGGACTAGGCGCCTACAATGAGCAGTTCTTC. It specifies CASSSGLGAYNEQFF. The entire variable domain, with the rest obtained from reference TRBV9 and TRBJ2-1, is as follows: DSGVTQTPKHLITATGQRVTLRCSPRSGDLSVYWYQQSLDQGLQFLIQYYNGEERAKGNILERFSAQQFPDLHSELNLSSLELGDSALYFCASSSGLGAYNEQFFGPGTRLTVL.

The chain is built from TRBV6-1 and TRBJ1-5; perhaps TRBD1 as D (5 bases). Trimming left V 1 base short and J 4 bases short, with 11 bases between. The length of the CDR3 is 15 residues. Germline CDR1 reads MNHNS; CDR2 reads SASEGT. This CDR3 reads CASSEEGLSNQPQHF. In DNA form, the CDR3 reads TGTGCCAGCAGTGAAGAGGGGCTGTCGAATCAGCCCCAGCATTTT.

The V gene is TRBV5-4, the J gene TRBJ1-1, with TRBD1 matching 10 bases. Germline CDR1 is SGHNT and CDR2 is YYREEE (reference sequence). CDR3 length: 15 residues. V lost 6 bases and J lost 7; bases outside the gene matches: 12. This chain's CDR3 is CASTRSGTGAYEAFF. The CDR3 DNA follows: TGTGCCAGCACCCGGAGTGGGACAGGGGCATATGAAGCTTTCTTT.

This clone was detected only once. The chain joins TRBV5-5 to TRBJ2-7; tentative D call: TRBD2 (5 bases). The CDR3 is made up of 15 amino acids. The ends were cut back, 0 bases at V and 4 bases at J, with 14 bases in the middle. Germline CDR1 SGHKS, CDR2 YYEKEE (reference sequence). The CDR3: CASSLGVGAVYEQYF. The CDR3 DNA is TGTGCCAGCAGCTTGGGGGTGGGAGCGGTTTACGAGCAGTACTTC.

J is TRBJ2-2 and V is TRBV24-1, with TRBD1 as a possible D gene (6 bases). This CDR3 comprises 15 residues. Trimming took 4 bases from V and 4 from J, leaving 12 bases between them. CDR1 is KGHDR and CDR2 is SFDVKD in the germline V gene. The CDR3 here is CATSDPQGGTGELFF. As DNA, the CDR3 is TGTGCCACCAGTGACCCACAGGGCGGCACCGGGGAGCTGTTTTTT.

Worth noting for this clone: One end of the junction is discordant with germline, which a read error may explain. The chain recombines TRBV27 with TRBJ2-5; 8 bases are shared with TRBD1. Germline V gene data show CDR1 as MNHEY and CDR2 as SMNVEV (reference sequence). CDR3 length equals 17 residues. CDR3 DNA: TGTGCCAGCAGTTTATCTCAGGGGGCTTGGGACCAAAAGACCCAGTACTTC. Its protein is CASSLSQGAWDQKTQYF.

This clone has just one count. J is TRBJ2-2 and V is TRBV28; D possibly corresponds to TRBD2 (8 bases). The CDR3 loop spans 17 amino acids. V was trimmed by 8 bases and J by 1 base, leaving 20 bases between them. Germline lookup yields CDR1 MDHEN and CDR2 SYDVKM. The CDR3 coding sequence is TGTGCCAGCGTCCACAGGGGACTAGTGAAGAACACCGGGGAGCTGTTTTTT. It is translated as CASVHRGLVKNTGELFF.

Regarding this clone: Additional DNA sequences in this sample encode the identical CDR3. The chain employs TRBV7-2 and TRBJ2-7; D not certain. Trimming shortened V by 0 bases and J by 3 bases, and 9 bases separated the two germline ends. The CDR3 runs 14 residues. Per the germline V gene, CDR1 is SGHTA and CDR2 is FQGNSA. In DNA, the CDR3 is TGTGCCAGCAGCTTAGCGCCCACAGTCTACGAGCAGTACTTC. It codes for CASSLAPTVYEQYF.